The 31 T cell receptor beta chains below come from one sample, sequenced in a study of blood T cell repertoires in COVID-19. The method was immunoSEQ multiplex PCR; TCRdb's version includes in-frame clones alone and lacks a portion of them. The repertoire holds about 240,000 clones, about 82% seen once, with 12% in the top ten. The sequencing sample was made of peripheral blood. These receptors all stem from an elderly man with acute or convalescent COVID-19.

The CDR3 DNA is TGTGCCACCAGTGAAACTGGACAGGCCACTGAAGCTTTCTTT. As protein: CATSETGQATEAFF. The chain uses TRBV24-1 and TRBJ1-1, with TRBD1 matching over 7 bases. CDR1 and CDR2 from the germline V gene are KGHDR and SFDVKD. The J segment lost 4 bases and the V segment lost 4 bases, leaving 5 bases of the junction unmatched. The CDR3 extends over 14 amino acids.

The table lists this clone with a count of one. The chain joins TRBV5-6 to TRBJ2-1; 8 bases map to TRBD2. The CDR3 is 16 residues long. The junction had 15 bases not matched to a gene; V was cut back by 9 bases and J by 4 bases. CDR1 and CDR2 from the germline V gene are SGHDT and YYEEEE. CDR3 in DNA: TGTGCCACCCATTCGGGAGGGCCATCGCTATACAATGAGCAGTTCTTC. Amino acids: CATHSGGPSLYNEQFF.

The chain joins TRBV19 to TRBJ1-1, with D perhaps TRBD1 (5 bases). The CDR3 totals 15 residues. The germline CDR1 and CDR2 sequences are LNHDA and SQIVND (reference sequence). V was shortened by 1 base and J by 2 bases, with 11 bases between the two germline ends. This CDR3 is CASSIAGNLNTEAFF. DNA of the CDR3: TGTGCCAGTAGTATAGCAGGGAATTTAAACACTGAAGCTTTCTTT.

The V and J genes are TRBV7-9 and TRBJ2-3; 10 bases agree with TRBD2. Germline V gene data show CDR1 as SEHNR and CDR2 as FQNEAQ (reference sequence). The CDR3 covers 14 residues. V lost 5 bases, J lost 4 bases, and 3 bases stayed unmatched. CDR3 bases: TGTGCCAGCAGCCGAGCGGGGGGGCCAGATACGCAGTATTTT. Its translation: CASSRAGGPDTQYF.

The chain employs TRBV5-1 and TRBJ2-1; the match to TRBD2 covers 13 bases. CDR3 size: 14 residues. The V segment lost 7 bases and the J segment 6 bases; nucleotides outside the gene matches: 4. Germline CDR1 is SGHRS and CDR2 is YFSETQ. For the CDR3, the DNA is TGCGCCAGCCAGACTAGCGGGAGGAGCAATGAGCAGTTCTTC. Protein: CASQTSGRSNEQFF. The whole variable domain, filled in from reference TRBV5-1 and TRBJ2-1, reads KAGVTQTPRYLIKTRGQQVTLSCSPISGHRSVSWYQQTPGQGLQFLFEYFSETQRNKGNFPGRFSGRQFSNSRSEMNVSTLELGDSALYLCASQTSGRSNEQFFGPGTRLTVL.

J is TRBJ2-7 and V is TRBV23-1; 12 positions agree with TRBD2. Being an ORF, TRBV23-1 has a function that is uncertain. The V segment lost 8 bases and the J segment 1 base; nucleotides outside the gene matches: 18. This CDR3 has 19 amino acids. CDR3 sequence (DNA): TGCGCCAGCTTATACTTCGCTAGCGGGAGGGCCGGCGGGTCCTACGAGCAGTACTTC. Translated: CASLYFASGRAGGSYEQYF.

The chain uses TRBV6-5 and TRBJ1-3, with 9 bases fitting TRBD1. Germline CDR1 and CDR2: MNHEY and SVGAGI. This CDR3 spans 13 amino acids. Trimming removed 6 bases from V and 8 bases from J; junction bases left unmatched: 5. For the CDR3, the DNA is TGTGCCAGCAGGAAGACAGGGGGTGACACCATATATTTT. It is translated as CASRKTGGDTIYF.

The chain links TRBV6-6 to TRBJ2-1, with TRBD2 matching 8 bases. CDR3 length equals 15 residues. The germline gives CDR1 MNHNY, CDR2 SVGAGI (reference sequence). Trimming at V came to 7 bases and at J to 4 bases, leaving 9 bases not matched to a gene. The CDR3 nucleotides are TGTGCCAGCACCCCGGGGGGGGCGACATACAATGAGCAGTTCTTC. Translated: CASTPGGATYNEQFF.

The V call is TRBV19, the J call TRBJ1-5; TRBD1 matches 7 bases. CDR3 length equals 16 residues. The ends lost 5 bases at V and 0 bases at J; junction bases unmatched: 7. The germline CDR1 and CDR2 sequences are LNHDA and SQIVND (reference sequence). The CDR3 region is CASSPYRGNSNQPQHF. In DNA, the CDR3 is TGTGCCAGTAGTCCCTACAGGGGAAATAGCAATCAGCCCCAGCATTTT.

The chain links TRBV5-4 to TRBJ1-4, with D possibly being TRBD1 (6 bases). V lost 4 bases to trimming and J lost 8 bases, with 18 bases between them. This CDR3 has 15 amino acids. Germline CDR1 reads SGHNT; CDR2 reads YYREEE (reference sequence). DNA for the CDR3: TGTGCCAGCAGCCCCGGGGGGGCGCCTACCGAAAAACTGTTTTTT. The encoded protein is CASSPGGAPTEKLFF.

V usage is TRBV5-6 and J usage is TRBJ2-3; 12 positions agree with TRBD2. CDR3 length: 14 amino acids. V lost 5 bases, J lost 8 bases, and 6 bases stayed unmatched. Germline V lookup: CDR1 SGHDT, CDR2 YYEEEE. Written as DNA, the CDR3 is TGTGCCAGCAGGCTAGCGGGGGGGCCGGGTACGCAGTATTTT. Translation gives CASRLAGGPGTQYF.

This clone was seen once. The J gene is TRBJ1-6, the V gene TRBV6-2 or TRBV6-3, with TRBD1 matching 10 bases. The CDR3 sequence is 15 residues long. In germline, CDR1 is MNHEY, CDR2 SVGEGT. Trimming took 6 bases from V and 7 from J; bases not matched to a gene: 6. The CDR3 DNA is TGTGCCAGCAGCGGACCGGGACAGGGGAATTCACCCCTCCACTTT. It codes for CASSGPGQGNSPLHF.

CDR3 amino acids: CASSQDRVRRYTF. The CDR3 DNA reads TGCGCCAGCAGCCAAGACAGGGTTCGACGCTACACCTTC. The V call is TRBV4-1, the J call TRBJ1-2; a weak D match, TRBD1 (5 bases). V lost 0 bases, J lost 9 bases, and 11 bases lay in between. CDR1 is MGHRA, CDR2 YSYEKL, per germline. The CDR3 has 13 residues.

This clone was observed a handful of times. The chain couples TRBV2 to TRBJ1-6; 8 bases fit TRBD1. Unmatched junction bases numbered 5, after V lost 0 bases and J lost 10 bases. The germline gives CDR1 SNHLY, CDR2 FYNNEI. This CDR3 spans 15 amino acids. The CDR3 DNA is TGTGCCAGCAGTGAAGCTAGGACAGGGAGATCACCCCTCCACTTT. Its translation: CASSEARTGRSPLHF.

J is TRBJ1-2 and V is TRBV28; unclear D gene. The CDR3 length is 15 residues. The germline V gene encodes CDR1 MDHEN and CDR2 SYDVKM. V lost 3 bases and J 4 bases, leaving 15 bases between the germline ends. In DNA, the CDR3 is TGTGCCAGCAGTTTCGCCAGCATGGGGAGCTATGGCTACACCTTC. It specifies CASSFASMGSYGYTF.

The chain links TRBV7-8 to TRBJ1-6; D gene ambiguous. From germline, CDR1 is SGHVS and CDR2 FQNEAQ. V lost 1 base and J 10 bases, leaving 14 bases between the germline ends. The CDR3 is 15 residues long. Written as DNA, the CDR3 is TGTGCCAGCAGCTTAGATTCCCTGGTTCGGTCACCCCTCCACTTT. Translation: CASSLDSLVRSPLHF.

The chain is built from TRBV18 and TRBJ2-5; TRBD1 aligns across 7 bases. The V gene end was trimmed by 3 bases and the J gene end by 5 bases; junction bases not matched to a gene: 6. Germline CDR1 KGHSH, CDR2 LQKENI. The CDR3 length is 14 residues. The CDR3 loop is CASSPKTGAETQYF. CDR3 nucleotides: TGTGCCAGCTCACCTAAAACAGGGGCGGAGACCCAGTACTTC.

This chain uses TRBV28 with TRBJ1-3, with no clear D. The germline V gene encodes CDR1 MDHEN and CDR2 SYDVKM. Trimming took off 5 bases at V and 4 bases at J, with 18 bases between the two ends. This CDR3 spans 16 amino acids. The CDR3 DNA follows: TGTGCCAGCAGTCGCCCCATTGAGAATGTCGGAAACACCATATATTTT. Translated: CASSRPIENVGNTIYF.

The chain employs TRBV12-3 or TRBV12-4 and TRBJ2-1, with a tentative D call TRBD2 (5 bases). The CDR3 covers 11 residues. Trimming left V 0 bases short and J 12 bases short, with 6 bases between. The CDR3 protein is CASSLAGVQFF. CDR3 nucleotides: TGTGCCAGCAGTTTAGCGGGAGTGCAGTTCTTC.

This chain joins TRBV4-3 and TRBJ2-7; possibly TRBD1 for D (6 bases). Trimming took off 6 bases at V and 2 bases at J, with 20 bases between the two ends. The CDR3 extends over 16 amino acids. The germline V gene encodes CDR1 LGHNA and CDR2 YSLEER. Written as DNA, the CDR3 is TGCGCCAGCAGACGCGCGGCCACAGGGATTCCCTACGAGCAGTACTTC. Translation: CASRRAATGIPYEQYF.

This rearrangement joins TRBV6-5 to TRBJ1-2; 7 nucleotides line up with TRBD1. Germline assignment: CDR1 MNHEY and CDR2 SVGAGI. The length of the CDR3 is 13 residues. Germline trimming cut 0 bases from V and 6 bases from J; bases unmatched to any gene: 1. DNA for the CDR3: TGTGCCAGCAGTTACTCAGGGGGCGATGGCTACACCTTC. It codes for CASSYSGGDGYTF.

V is TRBV9 and J is TRBJ1-2; possibly TRBD1 for D (6 bases). Trimming took 3 bases from V and 6 from J, leaving 15 bases between them. Germline V CDR1 and CDR2: SGDLS, YYNGEE. The CDR3 contains 14 residues. The chain's CDR3 is CASSGPPWGHGYTF. The DNA for the CDR3 is TGTGCCAGCAGCGGCCCCCCTTGGGGGCATGGCTACACCTTC.

The chain uses TRBV5-1 and TRBJ1-1, with D possibly being TRBD1 (5 bases). The germline CDR1 and CDR2 sequences are SGHRS and YFSETQ. The V end lost 4 bases, the J end lost 5 bases, and 12 bases lay between the germline ends. This CDR3 contains 13 residues. CDR3 bases: TGCGCCAGCAGCCCCCCTCAGGGAACTGAAGCTTTCTTT. Translating gives CASSPPQGTEAFF.

DNA of the CDR3: TGTGCCAGTAGTATAGTCGGCGGGGTGACAGGGGAAGCTTTCTTT. This translates into CASSIVGGVTGEAFF. The gene calls are TRBV19 and TRBJ1-1; 7 positions match TRBD1. CDR1 LNHDA and CDR2 SQIVND come from the germline V gene (reference sequence). V shed 1 base, J shed 8 bases, and the junction held 10 bases outside the gene matches. CDR3 length: 15 residues.

The sample holds a few counts of this clone. Other nucleotide sequences in the sample specify the same CDR3. The V call is TRBV28, the J call TRBJ1-5; TRBD1 is a possible D gene (6 bases). Germline CDR1 is MDHEN and CDR2 is SYDVKM. Trimming removed 3 bases from V and 6 bases from J, with 12 bases in between. The CDR3 is made up of 14 amino acids. The CDR3 DNA reads as TGTGCCAGCAGTTTTGGGGGGGCCCCTCAGCCCCAGCATTTT. Its translation is CASSFGGAPQPQHF.

The table lists this clone with a count of one. The V call is TRBV15, the J call TRBJ2-7; D possibly corresponds to TRBD1 (7 bases). Germline CDR1 and CDR2: LNHNV and YYDKDF (reference sequence). Trimming removed 0 bases from V and 3 bases from J, with 12 bases in between. The CDR3 consists of 15 residues. CDR3 in DNA: TGTGCCACCAGCAGAGATTGGCAGGGGGGCTACGAGCAGTACTTC. Translated, it gives CATSRDWQGGYEQYF.

This chain joins TRBV19 and TRBJ1-6; TRBD1 might be the D (5 bases). Germline values: CDR1 LNHDA, CDR2 SQIVND (reference sequence). The CDR3 extends over 16 amino acids. Between the trimmed V and J ends, which lost 3 bases and 7 bases, there was a span of 16 bases. The CDR3 sequence is CASSIEKGLRNSPLHF. In DNA, the CDR3 is TGTGCCAGTAGTATTGAAAAGGGGCTGCGGAATTCACCCCTCCACTTT.

The CDR3 here is CASSISGVNTGELFF. The CDR3 DNA sequence: TGTGCCAGTAGTATTAGCGGCGTGAACACCGGGGAGCTGTTTTTT. The chain employs TRBV19 and TRBJ2-2, with D perhaps matching TRBD2 (6 bases). Trimming left V 3 bases short and J 1 base short, with 9 bases between. Germline V gene lookup returns CDR1 LNHDA and CDR2 SQIVND (reference sequence). The CDR3 runs to 15 residues. The full variable domain, with the rest looked up from reference TRBV19 and TRBJ2-2, is DGGITQSPKYLFRKEGQNVTLSCEQNLNHDAMYWYRQDPGQGLRLIYYSQIVNDFQKGDIAEGYSVSREKKESFPLTVTSAQKNPTAFYLCASSISGVNTGELFFGEGSRLTVL.

The chain employs TRBV28 and TRBJ1-2, with D maybe TRBD1 (5 bases). This CDR3 has 14 residues. Germline V CDR1 and CDR2: MDHEN, SYDVKM. V lost 1 base to trimming and J lost 8 bases, with 14 bases between them. CDR3 region: CASSLSPRGRGYTF. The DNA of the CDR3 is TGTGCCAGCAGTTTATCCCCTCGGGGGAGAGGCTACACCTTC.

The rearrangement links TRBV5-1 to TRBJ1-5; D remains unclear. Trimming pared 0 bases from V and 2 bases from J, leaving 9 bases between. Germline-derived CDR1 and CDR2 are SGHRS and YFSETQ. The CDR3 extends over 15 amino acids. The CDR3 loop reads CASSLDPGGNQPQHF. In DNA, the CDR3 is TGCGCCAGCAGCTTGGATCCGGGAGGCAATCAGCCCCAGCATTTT.

V is TRBV7-6 and J is TRBJ1-3; no firm D call. The CDR3 is 18 amino acids. The germline V gene encodes CDR1 SGHVS and CDR2 FNYEAQ. Deletions cut 6 bases from V and 0 bases from J, with 21 bases between. Here the CDR3 reads CASSPEPEGGYSGNTIYF. The DNA of the CDR3 is TGTGCCAGCAGTCCGGAACCCGAGGGAGGGTACTCTGGAAACACCATATATTTT. Full variable domain (rest looked up from reference TRBV7-6 and TRBJ1-3): GAGVSQSPRYKVTKRGQDVALRCDPISGHVSLYWYRQALGQGPEFLTYFNYEAQQDKSGLPNDRFSAERPEGSISTLTIQRTEQRDSAMYRCASSPEPEGGYSGNTIYFGEGSWLTVV.